The 30 T cell receptor beta chains presented below share a single source sample, sequenced in a study of T-cell memory formation after mild COVID-19. TCRdb called the 5' RACE reads again in MiXCR, with one record for every CDR3 protein. This table has about 260,000 distinct CDR3 sequences, around 8% appearing once. The sample taken for sequencing was PBMCs or a T cell subset sorted from them (not recorded which). These receptor sequences come from a man aged 18 to 35 who had mild COVID-19 (a few samples of this study predate the infection). Cell type and time point are not known.

The chain has TRBV7-8 and TRBJ2-2; a possible D gene is TRBD1 (6 bases). The germline V gene encodes CDR1 SGHVS and CDR2 FQNEAQ. V lost 2 bases and J lost 1, with 17 bases in between. This CDR3 has 18 amino acids. CDR3 loop: CASSLSPTRGRNTGELFF. Here the CDR3 DNA reads TGTGCCAGCAGCTTATCGCCAACCAGGGGAAGGAACACCGGGGAGCTGTTTTTT.

The chain couples TRBV4-1 to TRBJ2-5; 11 nucleotides line up with TRBD1. The CDR3 extends over 17 amino acids. The germline V gene encodes CDR1 MGHRA and CDR2 YSYEKL. J was trimmed by 4 bases and V by 0 bases; bases with no gene match: 7. Written as DNA, the CDR3 is TGCGCCAGCAGCCAAGACCGGGCCGGGACAGGGGGAGAGACCCAGTACTTC. This sequence encodes CASSQDRAGTGGETQYF.

There are many counts of this clonotype. The V and J genes are TRBV6-5 and TRBJ2-2; 12 positions agree with TRBD1. The germline V gene encodes CDR1 MNHEY and CDR2 SVGAGI. CDR3 length equals 15 residues. V was pared by 6 bases and J by 7 bases, with 6 bases of the junction left unmatched. CDR3 sequence: CASSFRDRGRGELFF. DNA for the CDR3: TGTGCCAGCAGCTTCCGGGACAGGGGGCGCGGGGAGCTGTTTTTT.

The gene calls are TRBV9 and TRBJ2-5; tentatively, D is TRBD1 (7 bases). CDR1 SGDLS and CDR2 YYNGEE come from the germline V gene. Trimming cost V 7 bases and J 4 bases, with 20 bases left between them. The CDR3 has 15 residues. This CDR3 reads CASSRGEPPAETQYF. In nucleotides, the CDR3 is TGTGCCAGCTCCAGGGGGGAACCTCCGGCAGAGACCCAGTACTTC. Drawing the rest from reference TRBV9 and TRBJ2-5, the complete variable domain is DSGVTQTPKHLITATGQRVTLRCSPRSGDLSVYWYQQSLDQGLQFLIQYYNGEERAKGNILERFSAQQFPDLHSELNLSSLELGDSALYFCASSRGEPPAETQYFGPGTRLLVL.

This clonotype was counted ten times or more. The chain combines TRBV6-6 with TRBJ2-3; 12 bases agree with TRBD2. The CDR3 loop spans 15 amino acids. V shed 8 bases, J shed 0 bases, and the junction held 3 bases outside the gene matches. Germline V CDR1 and CDR2: MNHNY, SVGAGI (reference sequence). CDR3 loop: CASRLAGGSTDTQYF. The CDR3 DNA follows: TGTGCCAGCCGGCTAGCGGGGGGGAGCACAGATACGCAGTATTTT.

The V call is TRBV7-3, the J call TRBJ2-1; 8 nucleotides agree with TRBD2. The germline gives CDR1 SGHTA, CDR2 FQGTGA. After removal of 0 bases from V and 5 bases from J, the junction contained 6 bases not matched to a gene. The CDR3 has 16 residues. The CDR3 spells CASSLTFSGAHNEQFF. The CDR3 DNA reads TGTGCCAGCAGCTTAACGTTTAGCGGGGCCCACAATGAGCAGTTCTTC.

This clonotype has at least ten counts. The chain uses TRBV20-1 and TRBJ2-4, with 7 bases identical to TRBD2. This CDR3 has 12 amino acids. After removal of 6 bases from V and 9 bases from J, the junction contained 8 bases not matched to a gene. Germline assignment: CDR1 DFQATT and CDR2 SNEGSKA (reference sequence). The CDR3 loop is CSAATSAGIQYF. Here the CDR3 DNA reads TGCAGTGCCGCAACTAGCGCGGGCATTCAGTACTTC.

This sequence joins TRBV18 and TRBJ1-6; 7 nucleotides agree with TRBD1. Germline loops: CDR1 KGHSH, CDR2 LQKENI. This CDR3 comprises 14 residues. V dropped 3 bases and J dropped 6; count of bases not matched to a gene: 2. This CDR3 reads CASSPTGTNSPLHF. CDR3 coding DNA: TGTGCCAGCTCACCGACAGGGACTAATTCACCCCTCCACTTT.

The CDR3 loop reads CASSPPRTAYNEQFF. The CDR3 nucleotides are TGCGCCAGCAGCCCGCCTCGGACAGCCTACAATGAGCAGTTCTTC. This chain connects TRBV5-1 to TRBJ2-1, with a tentative D call TRBD1 (6 bases). The length of the CDR3 is 15 residues. V lost 4 bases to trimming and J lost 2 bases, with 13 bases between them. Germline-derived CDR1 and CDR2 are SGHRS and YFSETQ.

Only a few counts were recorded for this clonotype. The genes are TRBV5-4 and TRBJ2-7; 8 bases agree with TRBD1. V lost 0 bases and J lost 5; bases outside the gene matches: 4. CDR1 SGHNT and CDR2 YYREEE come from the germline V gene (reference sequence). This CDR3 has 14 amino acids. CDR3 region: CASSLVGQGNEQYV. The CDR3 bases are TGTGCCAGCAGCTTGGTAGGACAGGGAAACGAGCAGTACGTC.

This clonotype was seen a handful of times. The CDR3 nucleotides are TGTGCCAGCAGCTTAACGTTAAACAATGAGCAGTTCTTC. This codes for CASSLTLNNEQFF. The chain links TRBV7-3 to TRBJ2-1; no clear D gene. CDR3 size: 13 residues. Between the trimmed V and J ends, which lost 0 bases and 5 bases, there was a span of 5 bases. The germline V gene encodes CDR1 SGHTA and CDR2 FQGTGA. Together with reference TRBV7-3 and TRBJ2-1, the CDR3 gives the full variable domain: GAGVSQTPSNKVTEKGKYVELRCDPISGHTALYWYRQSLGQGPEFLIYFQGTGAADDSGLPNDRFFAVRPEGSVSTLKIQRTERGDSAVYLCASSLTLNNEQFFGPGTRLTVL.

A few counts support this clonotype. DNA for the CDR3: TGTGCCAGCAGCCCCCTGGTGGGGGCCTACAATGAGCAGTTCTTC. Translated: CASSPLVGAYNEQFF. The V and J genes are TRBV14 and TRBJ2-1; D possibly matches TRBD1 or TRBD2 (5 bases each). Germline CDR1 and CDR2: SGHDN and FVKESK. The ends were cut back, 4 bases at V and 2 bases at J, with 12 bases in the middle. The CDR3 totals 15 residues.

CDR3 region: CASKVAGPSGANVLTF. CDR3 nucleotide sequence: TGTGCCAGCAAAGTAGCGGGGCCCTCTGGGGCCAACGTCCTGACTTTC. The chain employs TRBV6-5 and TRBJ2-6, with 8 bases matching TRBD2. Germline values: CDR1 MNHEY, CDR2 SVGAGI. V gave up 7 bases and J gave up 0 bases; unmatched junction bases: 5. CDR3 length equals 16 residues.

A few counts support this clonotype. The CDR3 spells CASTPGAIGLEQYF. CDR3 DNA sequence: TGTGCCAGCACCCCGGGGGCCATAGGGCTCGAGCAGTACTTC. The chain carries TRBV7-2 and TRBJ2-7; D possibly matches TRBD1 or TRBD2 (6 bases each). The V gene lost 7 bases and the J gene lost 6 bases, with 19 bases spanning the gap. The length of the CDR3 is 14 residues. CDR1 SGHTA and CDR2 FQGNSA come from the germline V gene.

This clonotype was detected many times. This sequence joins TRBV5-1 and TRBJ2-1; possibly TRBD1 or TRBD2 for D (5 bases each). Germline values: CDR1 SGHRS, CDR2 YFSETQ. Trimming left V 2 bases short and J 0 bases short, with 12 bases between. This CDR3 region has 16 residues. The CDR3 sequence is CASSLGGGNSYNEQFF. The DNA of the CDR3 is TGCGCCAGCAGCTTAGGTGGGGGAAACTCCTACAATGAGCAGTTCTTC.

This clonotype was counted between two and nine times. The chain joins TRBV6-5 to TRBJ2-7; the D is unclear. The V gene's germline CDR1 is MNHEY and CDR2 SVGAGI. Trimming took off 10 bases at V and 0 bases at J, with 25 bases between the two ends. This CDR3 has 17 amino acids. This CDR3 reads CATPLEPAVVSSYEQYV. The CDR3 nucleotides are TGTGCCACCCCCCTTGAGCCTGCGGTCGTCAGCTCCTACGAGCAGTACGTC.

This clonotype was seen a handful of times. This rearrangement joins TRBV2 to TRBJ1-1, with D possibly matching TRBD1 (6 bases). The CDR3 length is 15 residues. Trimming shortened V by 3 bases and J by 4 bases, and 15 bases separated the two germline ends. Germline CDR1 and CDR2: SNHLY and FYNNEI. The CDR3 sequence is CASSDGTSDSTEAFF. Written as DNA, the CDR3 is TGTGCCAGCAGTGATGGGACATCGGATAGCACTGAAGCTTTCTTT.

This clonotype has a handful of counts. This rearrangement joins TRBV4-3 to TRBJ1-3; no clear D gene. The germline V and J ends were trimmed by 0 bases and 0 bases, with 12 bases remaining between them. This CDR3 is built from 17 residues. Per the germline V gene, CDR1 is LGHNA and CDR2 is YSLEER. CDR3 in DNA: TGCGCCAGCAGCCAAGATGTAGCAACCCTCTCTGGAAACACCATATATTTT. Translating it yields CASSQDVATLSGNTIYF.

A few counts support this clonotype. The gene calls are TRBV7-6 and TRBJ2-1; the D gene is possibly TRBD2 (6 bases). With 1 base removed from V and 8 bases from J, the gap between germline ends came to 15 bases. The CDR3 runs to 15 residues. The germline V gene has CDR1 SGHVS and CDR2 FNYEAQ. DNA for the CDR3: TGTGCCAGCAGCTTAGGTGGCGGGATAGCCGATGAGCAGTTCTTC. It encodes CASSLGGGIADEQFF.

The V call is TRBV4-2, the J call TRBJ2-2; TRBD1 aligns across 7 bases. CDR1 and CDR2 from the germline V gene are LGHNA and YNFKEQ. V dropped 3 bases and J dropped 1; count of bases not matched to a gene: 5. This CDR3 has 16 amino acids. The CDR3 here is CASSQPGTVNTGELFF. CDR3 sequence (DNA): TGTGCCAGCAGCCAGCCCGGGACAGTGAACACCGGGGAGCTGTTTTTT.

This clonotype has ten or more counts. The CDR3 region has the DNA TGTGCCAGCTCGGGGACAGGTTGGGCTGAAGCTTTCTTT. This sequence encodes CASSGTGWAEAFF. The gene calls are TRBV18 and TRBJ1-1; 8 nucleotides match TRBD1. Germline CDR1 and CDR2: KGHSH and LQKENI. The CDR3 is 13 amino acids. Trimming at V came to 6 bases and at J to 6 bases, leaving 6 bases not matched to a gene.

This clonotype was observed a few times. DNA for the CDR3: TGTGCCACCAGTGATAGTGGGGGGACCTACAATGAGCAGTTCTTC. Translated, it gives CATSDSGGTYNEQFF. V gene TRBV24-1 combines with J gene TRBJ2-1; tentatively, D is TRBD2 (6 bases). Between the trimmed V and J ends, which lost 3 bases and 2 bases, there was a span of 10 bases. Germline CDR1 KGHDR, CDR2 SFDVKD. The CDR3 is 15 residues long.

The rearrangement links TRBV6-5 to TRBJ1-5; D ambiguous. From germline, CDR1 is MNHEY and CDR2 SVGAGI. There are 13 residues in the CDR3. V was cut by 5 bases and J by 3 bases, with 8 bases left in between. The CDR3 DNA reads as TGTGCCAGCAGTACCCGATCCAATCAGCCCCAGCATTTT. Translated: CASSTRSNQPQHF.

There are a few counts of this clonotype. The rearrangement uses TRBV5-6 and TRBJ1-6; 11 bases are shared with TRBD1. The CDR3 is made up of 15 amino acids. The J segment lost 11 bases and the V segment lost 7 bases, leaving 11 bases of the junction unmatched. Germline CDR1 reads SGHDT; CDR2 reads YYEEEE. The CDR3 region has the DNA TGTGCCAGCGTCCGATGGGGACAGGGGGAGACACCCCTCCACTTT. Translation gives CASVRWGQGETPLHF.

This chain links TRBV4-2 with TRBJ1-5, with no clear D. The CDR3 is 14 amino acids. V gave up 0 bases and J gave up 11 bases, with 14 bases separating them. CDR1 is LGHNA, CDR2 YNFKEQ, per germline. CDR3 residues: CASSQDRDVRAQHF. CDR3 coding DNA: TGTGCCAGCAGCCAAGATCGAGATGTTCGGGCCCAGCATTTT.

The chain carries TRBV5-1 and TRBJ2-3; the match to TRBD2 covers 7 bases. The CDR3 contains 15 residues. The germline CDR1 and CDR2 sequences are SGHRS and YFSETQ. V gave up 0 bases and J gave up 3 bases; unmatched junction bases: 4. The CDR3 sequence is CASSLDPGGTDTQYF. In nucleotides, the CDR3 is TGCGCCAGCAGCTTGGATCCGGGAGGAACAGATACGCAGTATTTT. Drawing the rest from reference TRBV5-1 and TRBJ2-3, the complete variable domain is KAGVTQTPRYLIKTRGQQVTLSCSPISGHRSVSWYQQTPGQGLQFLFEYFSETQRNKGNFPGRFSGRQFSNSRSEMNVSTLELGDSALYLCASSLDPGGTDTQYFGPGTRLTVL.

The sample holds many counts of this clonotype. The rearrangement links TRBV5-1 to TRBJ2-1; 14 bases align to TRBD2. The CDR3 runs 17 residues. The ends lost 2 bases at V and 8 bases at J; junction bases unmatched: 9. Germline CDR1 reads SGHRS; CDR2 reads YFSETQ. The CDR3 bases are TGCGCCAGCAGCTTCTCACCGACTAGCGGGGGGGTCTATGAGCAGTTCTTC. Translated, it gives CASSFSPTSGGVYEQFF.

This clonotype has just a few counts. The chain carries TRBV10-3 and TRBJ1-2; D gene uncertain. Germline CDR1 is ENHRY and CDR2 is SYGVKD. The V end lost 4 bases, the J end lost 5 bases, and 5 bases lay between the germline ends. This CDR3 region has 11 residues. As DNA, the CDR3 is TGTGCCATCAGTGGGTCTTATGGCTACACCTTC. Amino acid sequence: CAISGSYGYTF.

This clonotype was seen repeatedly, ten times or more. V is TRBV7-2 and J is TRBJ2-5; TRBD1 matches at 7 bases. Looked up from germline, CDR1 is SGHTA and CDR2 is FQGNSA. Trimming removed 2 bases from V and 5 bases from J; junction bases left unmatched: 8. This CDR3 spans 15 amino acids. CDR3 region: CASSLTRQGGETQYF. CDR3 nucleotides: TGTGCCAGCAGCTTAACTAGACAGGGCGGGGAGACCCAGTACTTC. Combining the CDR3 with reference TRBV7-2 and TRBJ2-5 gives the whole variable domain GAGVSQSPSNKVTEKGKDVELRCDPISGHTALYWYRQSLGQGLEFLIYFQGNSAPDKSGLPSDRFSAERTGGSVSTLTIQRTQQEDSAVYLCASSLTRQGGETQYFGPGTRLLVL.

The rearrangement links TRBV6-2 or TRBV6-3 to TRBJ1-5, with 7 bases matching TRBD1. V lost 7 bases, J lost 5 bases, and 5 bases stayed unmatched. Germline V gene data show CDR1 as MNHEY and CDR2 as SVGEGT. This CDR3 is built from 13 residues. CDR3 sequence: CASTDRAHQPQHF. CDR3 DNA: TGTGCCAGCACTGACAGGGCCCATCAGCCCCAGCATTTT.